This T cell receptor beta chain derives from a study of technical replicates of blood from a handful of donors. With 4 bases removed from V and 3 bases from J, the gap between germline ends came to 13 bases. Germline CDR1 SGDLS, CDR2 YYNGEE. This CDR3 has 15 amino acids. Produced via immunoSEQ multiplex PCR; TCRdb's table is partial and in-frame only. The table has tens of thousands of clones, 94% seen once; the top ten hold about 0.4%. This receptor was taken from a human donor in good health. Sequencing was carried out using T cells isolated from PBMCs. This chain joins TRBV9 and TRBJ2-2; possible D gene TRBD1, 6 bases. DNA of the CDR3: TGTGCCAGCAGCACTAGTGACAGGCACACCGGGGAGCTGTTTTTT. Translation gives CASSTSDRHTGELFF.